This TCR beta chain was found in a study of post-analysis software for immune sequencing data. Notes on this clonotype: No antigen is known for it.

TCR beta libraries were prepared from cDNA with unique molecular identifiers. Input of about 0.95 to 10 million T cells yielded around 500,000 cDNA molecules. In TCRdb, the PCR reads were re-called with MiXCR into one record per CDR3 protein. The profile shows about 820,000 distinct CDR3 sequences, approximately 53% of them singletons. Germline CDR1 and CDR2: MNHNY and SVGAGI (reference sequence). This CDR3 is 15 amino acids long. The ends were cut back, 6 bases at V and 2 bases at J, with 16 bases in the middle. Study observations and caveats: F measure showed strong co-clustering of same-batch samples. A few TRBV segments occurring more often in patients than controls included TRBV5-6, TRBV5-1 and TRBV20-1.

The specimen sequenced was blood. This chain uses TRBV6-6 with TRBJ2-5, with D possibly called TRBD1 or TRBD2 (6 bases each). The TCR sequence derives from a girl aged 10 to 17 with multiple sclerosis. CDR3 loop: CASSRGGTQQETQYF. The CDR3, as DNA: TGTGCCAGCAGCAGGGGCGGGACCCAACAAGAGACCCAGTACTTC.